These 9 T cell receptor beta chains were sequenced from one sample in a study of radiation and T cells in renal cell carcinoma (dated by TCRdb to the early 2020s). This sample's time point label indicates: blood 4 weeks post-SBRT, at nephrectomy. The label giving this sample's treatment or condition can be read as: 15 Gy SBRT to primary tumor, nephrectomy 4 weeks later. Preparation of the library involved the immunoSEQ multiplex PCR assay. TCRdb limited this immuneACCESS table to in-frame rearrangements with V and J called. A share of clones is missing; checked studies link under half to unresolved V genes, and the rest is unexplained. The sample profile shows 130,000 to 150,000 clones; 86% of them were found once. Around 17% of the sample rests with the top ten. The source material was blood, sampled from a patient whose treatment included radiotherapy and nephrectomy. The receptors shown here come from a woman in her forties or fifties with renal cell carcinoma.

The rearrangement uses TRBV18 and TRBJ1-4, with D possibly matching TRBD1 (6 bases). Trimming pared 3 bases from V and 3 bases from J, leaving 11 bases between. The CDR3 has 15 residues. Looked up from germline, CDR1 is KGHSH and CDR2 is LQKENI. Here the CDR3 DNA reads TGTGCCAGCTCACCCCGAGGGGGAGCTAATGAAAAACTGTTTTTT. It is translated as CASSPRGGANEKLFF.

The CDR3 nucleotides read TGTGCCAGCAGCTTGGTCTGGGGCAGGGGTAATGGAAACACCATATATTTT. As protein: CASSLVWGRGNGNTIYF. The chain uses TRBV5-5 and TRBJ1-3; D may be TRBD1 (6 bases). Trimming removed 0 bases at V and 3 bases at J, with 16 bases between. This CDR3 region has 17 residues. Germline loops: CDR1 SGHKS, CDR2 YYEKEE (reference sequence). Filled out from reference TRBV5-5 and TRBJ1-3, the complete variable domain reads DAGVTQSPTHLIKTRGQQVTLRCSPISGHKSVSWYQQVLGQGPQFIFQYYEKEERGRGNFPDRFSARQFPNYSSELNVNALLLGDSALYLCASSLVWGRGNGNTIYFGEGSWLTVV.

V is TRBV7-2 and J is TRBJ2-7; TRBD1 matches 9 bases. CDR1 and CDR2 from the germline V gene are SGHTA and FQGNSA. Trimming cost V 2 bases and J 3 bases; bases outside gene matches: 5. This CDR3 comprises 15 residues. The CDR3 bases are TGTGCCAGCAGCTTAACAGGGGGCGCATTCTACGAGCAGTACTTC. Protein: CASSLTGGAFYEQYF.

The chain joins TRBV5-1 to TRBJ2-5, with 9 bases matching TRBD2. Germline values: CDR1 SGHRS, CDR2 YFSETQ. The CDR3 is 15 amino acids. V lost 0 bases to trimming and J lost 5 bases; unmatched junction nucleotides: 5. The CDR3 protein is CASSLGASGVETQYF. CDR3 nucleotide sequence: TGCGCCAGCAGCTTGGGGGCTAGCGGGGTTGAGACCCAGTACTTC. Supplemented by reference TRBV5-1 and TRBJ2-5, the full variable domain reads KAGVTQTPRYLIKTRGQQVTLSCSPISGHRSVSWYQQTPGQGLQFLFEYFSETQRNKGNFPGRFSGRQFSNSRSEMNVSTLELGDSALYLCASSLGASGVETQYFGPGTRLLVL.

The chain recombines TRBV5-1 with TRBJ2-1; either TRBD1 or TRBD2 may fit D (7 bases each). Germline-derived CDR1 and CDR2 are SGHRS and YFSETQ. This CDR3 contains 15 residues. V was clipped by 0 bases and J by 7 bases, with 14 bases between them. In DNA form, the CDR3 reads TGCGCCAGCAGCTTGGCCAGACAGGGAGGGAATGAGCAGTTCTTC. Translating gives CASSLARQGGNEQFF.

V is TRBV6-6 and J is TRBJ1-5; the match to TRBD1 covers 7 bases. The CDR3 is 16 residues long. Trimming at V came to 0 bases and at J to 3 bases, leaving 5 bases not matched to a gene. The germline V gene encodes CDR1 MNHNY and CDR2 SVGAGI (reference sequence). For the CDR3, the DNA is TGTGCCAGCAGTTACTCCAAAGGGGGCCTCAATCAGCCCCAGCATTTT. Protein sequence: CASSYSKGGLNQPQHF.

The CDR3 spells CAISDLGQETQYF. For the CDR3, the DNA is TGTGCCATCAGTGATTTGGGACAAGAGACCCAGTACTTC. The chain has TRBV10-3 and TRBJ2-5; D not certain. The V end lost 3 bases, the J end lost 2 bases, and 7 bases lay between the germline ends. The CDR3 is 13 amino acids. In germline, CDR1 is ENHRY, CDR2 SYGVKD.

This clone was recorded only once. The CDR3 is CASSQELQGFETQYF. DNA of the CDR3: TGTGCCAGCAGCCAAGAGCTTCAGGGGTTTGAGACCCAGTACTTC. The chain recombines TRBV14 with TRBJ2-5; TRBD1 might be the D (6 bases). Trimming took off 0 bases at V and 5 bases at J, with 13 bases between the two ends. The CDR3 is made up of 15 amino acids. Germline V lookup: CDR1 SGHDN, CDR2 FVKESK.

The V and J genes are TRBV9 and TRBJ2-2; D is tentatively TRBD1 or TRBD2 (5 bases each). CDR3 length: 15 residues. V dropped 4 bases and J dropped 0 bases, with 10 bases sitting between them. Germline loops: CDR1 SGDLS, CDR2 YYNGEE. The DNA for the CDR3 is TGTGCCAGCAGCTCGAGGGGATCGAACACCGGGGAGCTGTTTTTT. Residues: CASSSRGSNTGELFF.